The rows below give T cell receptor beta chains drawn from one sample of a study of T cell repertoires in cytomegalovirus infection. These receptors lack a known antigen. TCRdb reprocessed the reads via MiXCR and lists one record per CDR3 protein. Among approximately 770,000 distinct CDR3 sequences listed, roughly 29% were seen once. This specimen consisted of cultured CD8+ T cells from PBMCs, obtained from culture after CMV antigen stimulation. The receptor set was obtained from a human donor in good health (CMV status not recorded). Some clones in this sample may be carry-over from other donors' samples. Each CDR3 is given with its conserved first and last residue. Fields, in order: J gene, V gene, clone size, D gene, CDR3 DNA, CDR3 protein. The D gene is left open where the match is weak. Rows give clone size only sometimes, using once, few, many, or a class for an expanded clone.

J gene: TRBJ2-3
V gene: TRBV7-8
clone size: many
D gene: NA
CDR3 DNA: TGTGCCAGCAGCTCCCTCGTCTCTCGCACAGATACGCAGTATTTT
CDR3 protein: CASSSLVSRTDTQYF

J gene: TRBJ2-7
V gene: TRBV5-5
clone size: few
D gene: NA
CDR3 DNA: TGTGCCAGCACCTTCTTACCGGGACTCGACCACTCCTACGAGCAGTACTTC
CDR3 protein: CASTFLPGLDHSYEQYF

J gene: TRBJ2-1
V gene: TRBV7-2
clone size: few
D gene: NA
CDR3 DNA: TGTGCCAGCAGCAGGTTAGGGATTCAGGGCCATGAGCAGTTCTTC
CDR3 protein: CASSRLGIQGHEQFF

J gene: TRBJ2-1
V gene: TRBV7-6
clone size: NA
D gene: NA
CDR3 DNA: TGTGCTAGCAGCTCCATTTCGGTAAATGAGCAGTTCTTC
CDR3 protein: CASSSISVNEQFF

J gene: TRBJ1-4
V gene: TRBV15
clone size: few
D gene: NA
CDR3 DNA: TGTGCCACCAGCTTCCCGGGGTTTGGTGAAAAACTGTTTTTT
CDR3 protein: CATSFPGFGEKLFF

J gene: TRBJ2-5
V gene: TRBV5-1
clone size: few
D gene: NA
CDR3 DNA: TGCGCCAGCAGCTCCGGGCTCCTGGGGGAGACCCAGTACTTC
CDR3 protein: CASSSGLLGETQYF

J gene: TRBJ1-2
V gene: TRBV7-6
clone size: many
D gene: TRBD1
CDR3 DNA: TGTGCCAGCAGCTCCGGGGGGAACAGGGGGGGTAACTATGGCTACACCTTC
CDR3 protein: CASSSGGNRGGNYGYTF

J gene: TRBJ1-1
V gene: TRBV12-3/TRBV12-4
clone size: NA
D gene: NA
CDR3 DNA: TGTGCCAGCAGCCCTCAAATCTGGTACACTGAAGCTTTCTTT
CDR3 protein: CASSPQIWYTEAFF

J gene: TRBJ1-2
V gene: TRBV9
clone size: NA
D gene: NA
CDR3 DNA: TGTGCCAGCAGCGGAGGGACCTTTAACTATGGCTACACCTTC
CDR3 protein: CASSGGTFNYGYTF

J gene: TRBJ2-7
V gene: TRBV7-8
clone size: NA
D gene: NA
CDR3 DNA: TGTGCCAGCAGCTTACGCCCAGGGGCTTCCTACGAGCAGTACTTC
CDR3 protein: CASSLRPGASYEQYF

J gene: TRBJ2-2
V gene: TRBV24-1
clone size: few
D gene: TRBD1
CDR3 DNA: TGTGCCACCAGTGATTTGGGACAGGACACCGGGGAGCTGTTTTTT
CDR3 protein: CATSDLGQDTGELFF

J gene: TRBJ1-4
V gene: TRBV12-3/TRBV12-4
clone size: many
D gene: NA
CDR3 DNA: TGTGCCAGCAGTTTTCGGGCAACTAATGAAAAACTGTTTTTT
CDR3 protein: CASSFRATNEKLFF

J gene: TRBJ1-2
V gene: TRBV7-9
clone size: few
D gene: NA
CDR3 DNA: TGTGCCAGCAGCACCCCCTCCCGTCGGACTGAGTATGGCTACACCTTC
CDR3 protein: CASSTPSRRTEYGYTF

J gene: TRBJ1-5
V gene: TRBV5-1
clone size: NA
D gene: NA
CDR3 DNA: TGCGCCAGCAGCTTGGGTACAAATCCCAATCAGCCCCAGCATTTT
CDR3 protein: CASSLGTNPNQPQHF

J gene: TRBJ2-1
V gene: TRBV15
clone size: few
D gene: NA
CDR3 DNA: TGTGCCACTCTCGGGGAAGACAGGGTGCCCGTGGGGGGAGATGAGCAGTTCTTC
CDR3 protein: CATLGEDRVPVGGDEQFF

J gene: TRBJ1-1
V gene: TRBV7-6
clone size: NA
D gene: TRBD1
CDR3 DNA: TGTGCCAGCAGCTCGGGACAGAGCAACACTGAAGCTTTCTTT
CDR3 protein: CASSSGQSNTEAFF

J gene: TRBJ2-2
V gene: TRBV27
clone size: NA
D gene: NA
CDR3 DNA: TGTGCCTCTAGGATAGAATCCGGGGAGCTGTTTTTT
CDR3 protein: CASRIESGELFF

J gene: TRBJ1-1
V gene: TRBV7-9
clone size: NA
D gene: TRBD1
CDR3 DNA: TGTGCCACCCCGGGACAGGGTATCACTGAAGCTTTCTTT
CDR3 protein: CATPGQGITEAFF

J gene: TRBJ2-3
V gene: TRBV7-6
clone size: many
D gene: NA
CDR3 DNA: TGTGCCAGCAGCTTAGTTAGGGACGGAGTAGGCACAGATACGCAGTATTTT
CDR3 protein: CASSLVRDGVGTDTQYF

J gene: TRBJ2-1
V gene: TRBV4-1
clone size: few
D gene: NA
CDR3 DNA: TGCGCCAGCAGCCAAGTCCTTCTATCCAATGAGCAGTTCTTC
CDR3 protein: CASSQVLLSNEQFF

J gene: TRBJ1-1
V gene: TRBV4-1
clone size: NA
D gene: NA
CDR3 DNA: TGCGCCAGCAGCCAAGGGGTACCGCAGACTGAAGCTTTCTTT
CDR3 protein: CASSQGVPQTEAFF

J gene: TRBJ2-2
V gene: TRBV4-1
clone size: few
D gene: NA
CDR3 DNA: TGCGCCAGCAGCCAAGGCGGGGCCCCGCAGGCCAACACCGGGGAGCTGTTTTTT
CDR3 protein: CASSQGGAPQANTGELFF

J gene: TRBJ1-1
V gene: TRBV29-1
clone size: once
D gene: NA
CDR3 DNA: TGCAGCGGCCACAGGGAATTCACTGAAGCTTTCTTT
CDR3 protein: CSGHREFTEAFF

J gene: TRBJ1-4
V gene: TRBV9
clone size: NA
D gene: NA
CDR3 DNA: TGTGCCAGCAGCGTAGACCGAGGTTTTGCAACTAATGAAAAACTGTTTTTT
CDR3 protein: CASSVDRGFATNEKLFF

J gene: TRBJ1-1
V gene: TRBV10-2
clone size: NA
D gene: TRBD1
CDR3 DNA: TGCGCCAGCAGTGAGGGGGACAGGGGCGCCACTGAAGCTTTCTTT
CDR3 protein: CASSEGDRGATEAFF

J gene: TRBJ2-7
V gene: TRBV12-3/TRBV12-4
clone size: few
D gene: TRBD1
CDR3 DNA: TGTGCCAGCAGTTTAACGAGACAGGGGACTGGCTCCTACGAGCAGTACTTC
CDR3 protein: CASSLTRQGTGSYEQYF

J gene: TRBJ1-1
V gene: TRBV27
clone size: few
D gene: NA
CDR3 DNA: TGTGCCAGCTATAACCAGGGAGGGGGAAATGAAGCTTTCTTT
CDR3 protein: CASYNQGGGNEAFF

J gene: TRBJ1-1
V gene: TRBV12-3/TRBV12-4
clone size: NA
D gene: NA
CDR3 DNA: TGTGCCAGCAGTCCCGCAGGGGTGACTGAAGCTTTCTTT
CDR3 protein: CASSPAGVTEAFF

J gene: TRBJ1-5
V gene: TRBV15
clone size: few
D gene: NA
CDR3 DNA: TGTGCCACCAGCAGAGATCCTGGCAGGGCTCAGCCCCAGCATTTT
CDR3 protein: CATSRDPGRAQPQHF

J gene: TRBJ2-3
V gene: TRBV5-4
clone size: NA
D gene: NA
CDR3 DNA: TGTGCCAGCAGCTTGGAGGGCCAAGACACAGATACGCAGTATTTT
CDR3 protein: CASSLEGQDTDTQYF

J gene: TRBJ1-2
V gene: TRBV19
clone size: many
D gene: NA
CDR3 DNA: TGTGCCAGCAGCCCGGGGACTAACTATGGCTACACCTTC
CDR3 protein: CASSPGTNYGYTF

J gene: TRBJ2-1
V gene: TRBV2
clone size: NA
D gene: TRBD2
CDR3 DNA: TGTGCCAGCAGGACTAGCGGGAGCTCCTACAATGAGCAGCTCTTC
CDR3 protein: CASRTSGSSYNEQLF

J gene: TRBJ1-1
V gene: TRBV27
clone size: NA
D gene: TRBD1
CDR3 DNA: TGTGCCAGCAGTACCACCGGGACAGGGAAAGCTTTCTTT
CDR3 protein: CASSTTGTGKAFF

J gene: TRBJ2-3
V gene: TRBV7-6
clone size: NA
D gene: NA
CDR3 DNA: TGTGCCAGCAGCACCGACGAAGATACGCAGTATTTT
CDR3 protein: CASSTDEDTQYF

J gene: TRBJ1-5
V gene: TRBV19
clone size: NA
D gene: NA
CDR3 DNA: TGTGCCAGTAGTATTGCGCGGGACTATAGCAATCAGCCCCAGCATTTT
CDR3 protein: CASSIARDYSNQPQHF

J gene: TRBJ1-1
V gene: TRBV27
clone size: NA
D gene: NA
CDR3 DNA: TGTGCCAGCAGTTTAAGGCCGGGAGCGAGTACCACTGAAGCTTTCTTT
CDR3 protein: CASSLRPGASTTEAFF

J gene: TRBJ1-3
V gene: TRBV10-3
clone size: few
D gene: NA
CDR3 DNA: TGTGCCATCAGTGAAAGAGTTGCCGGAAACACCATATATTTT
CDR3 protein: CAISERVAGNTIYF

J gene: TRBJ2-7
V gene: TRBV7-6
clone size: NA
D gene: NA
CDR3 DNA: TGTGCTAGCAGCTTTAGGTGGGGACCCTCCTACGAGCAGTACTTC
CDR3 protein: CASSFRWGPSYEQYF

J gene: TRBJ2-3
V gene: TRBV12-3/TRBV12-4
clone size: NA
D gene: TRBD1
CDR3 DNA: TGTGCCAGCACCACGGGACAGGGGTCAGATACGCAGTATTTT
CDR3 protein: CASTTGQGSDTQYF

J gene: TRBJ1-1
V gene: TRBV27
clone size: few
D gene: NA
CDR3 DNA: TGTGCCAGCAGTTTCTCAGACCCTAACACTGAAGCTTTCTTT
CDR3 protein: CASSFSDPNTEAFF

J gene: TRBJ1-1
V gene: TRBV7-9
clone size: NA
D gene: NA
CDR3 DNA: TGTGCCAGCAGCGTTTACAGGAGGACTGAAGCTTTCTTT
CDR3 protein: CASSVYRRTEAFF

J gene: TRBJ1-6
V gene: TRBV6-5
clone size: few
D gene: NA
CDR3 DNA: TGTGCCAGCAGTTCGGGGGGAGTACCCCTCCACTTT
CDR3 protein: CASSSGGVPLHF

J gene: TRBJ2-1
V gene: TRBV4-1
clone size: NA
D gene: NA
CDR3 DNA: TGCGCCAGCAGCCAAGTCTCCAGGGGTACCTACAATGAGCAGTTCTTC
CDR3 protein: CASSQVSRGTYNEQFF

J gene: TRBJ2-5
V gene: TRBV7-9
clone size: few
D gene: TRBD1
CDR3 DNA: TGTGCCAGCAGCTCCATTATAGGGGACAGTGAAACCGCGAACCAAGAGACCCAGTACTTC
CDR3 protein: CASSSIIGDSETANQETQYF

J gene: TRBJ2-1
V gene: TRBV20-1
clone size: NA
D gene: TRBD1
CDR3 DNA: TGCAGTGCAAGAGGACAGGGGGGTTACAATGAGCAGTTCTTC
CDR3 protein: CSARGQGGYNEQFF

J gene: TRBJ1-5
V gene: TRBV7-8
clone size: many
D gene: NA
CDR3 DNA: TGTGCCAGCAGCTTAGGAGGGCACCTCAATAGCAATCAGCCCCAGCATTTT
CDR3 protein: CASSLGGHLNSNQPQHF

J gene: TRBJ2-3
V gene: TRBV7-3
clone size: few
D gene: NA
CDR3 DNA: TGTGCCAGCAGCTTAAGGCCCGGGACGGGTCGCACAGATACGCAGTATTTT
CDR3 protein: CASSLRPGTGRTDTQYF

J gene: TRBJ2-1
V gene: TRBV9
clone size: NA
D gene: NA
CDR3 DNA: TGTGCCAGCAGCCAGGGGGGGGCCGTAGACAATGAGCAGTTCTTC
CDR3 protein: CASSQGGAVDNEQFF

J gene: TRBJ1-5
V gene: TRBV28
clone size: few
D gene: NA
CDR3 DNA: TGTGCCAGCAGTTTATATTTGGACAGCAATCAGCCCCAGCATTTT
CDR3 protein: CASSLYLDSNQPQHF

J gene: TRBJ2-1
V gene: TRBV4-3
clone size: few
D gene: TRBD1
CDR3 DNA: TGCGCCAGCAGCCAAGTCTTTCCGTATATTCTGGGACAGGGGAAGGATGAGCAGTTCTTC
CDR3 protein: CASSQVFPYILGQGKDEQFF

J gene: TRBJ1-1
V gene: TRBV7-9
clone size: few
D gene: NA
CDR3 DNA: TGTGCCAGCAGCTTAAGGAGTCCTGAAGCTTTCTTT
CDR3 protein: CASSLRSPEAFF